One and the same sample provided the 11 T cell receptor beta chains below, sequenced in a study of control samples from healthy donors and cancer patients. This table comes from immunoSEQ multiplex PCR, and its TCRdb copy is limited to in-frame clones, with some not included. The sample lists some 77,000 clones; 85% to 90% were seen once. The sample taken for sequencing was blood. Receptors were obtained from a woman aged 55-69 years in good health.

The chain is built from TRBV10-3 and TRBJ1-1; a possible D gene is TRBD1 (6 bases). V lost 10 bases to trimming and J lost 7 bases, with 22 bases between them. Germline CDR1 is ENHRY and CDR2 is SYGVKD. The CDR3 length is 14 residues. CDR3 in DNA: TGTGCCACCAGAGGACAGACCCCTGAGGGTGAAGCTTTCTTT. Amino acids: CATRGQTPEGEAFF.

V is TRBV4-3 and J is TRBJ2-3; D is undetermined. This CDR3 has 15 residues. From germline, CDR1 is LGHNA and CDR2 YSLEER. The ends were cut back, 0 bases at V and 3 bases at J, with 10 bases in the middle. The CDR3 reads CASSQDLLVTDTQYF. DNA of the CDR3: TGCGCCAGCAGCCAAGATTTGCTAGTTACAGATACGCAGTATTTT.

The rearrangement uses TRBV11-3 and TRBJ2-3, with 11 bases that match TRBD2. The length of the CDR3 is 20 residues. V lost 5 bases to trimming and J lost 3 bases; unmatched junction nucleotides: 19. CDR1 SGHNT and CDR2 YENEEA come from the germline V gene. CDR3 nucleotides: TGTGCCAGCAGCCCCCGACGCCTACTAGCGGGGGAACGTGGAACAGATACGCAGTATTTT. Amino acids: CASSPRRLLAGERGTDTQYF.

This chain links TRBV19 with TRBJ1-2; TRBD1 might be the D (6 bases). Per germline, CDR1 LNHDA and CDR2 SQIVND (reference sequence). Trimming shortened V by 10 bases and J by 4 bases, and 13 bases separated the two germline ends. CDR3 length equals 12 residues. CDR3: CATRDTSYGYTF. CDR3 sequence (DNA): TGTGCCACCCGGGACACGAGCTATGGCTACACCTTC.

The CDR3 DNA is TGTGCCAGCTCACCACCAGGGCAGGGACCCTACAATGAGCAGTTCTTC. Protein product: CASSPPGQGPYNEQFF. The J gene is TRBJ2-1, the V gene TRBV18, with D perhaps given as TRBD1 or TRBD2 (5 bases each). Germline CDR1 and CDR2: KGHSH and LQKENI. The germline V and J ends were trimmed by 0 bases and 2 bases, with 11 bases remaining between them. CDR3 size: 16 residues.

The chain couples TRBV7-6 to TRBJ2-1; TRBD1 might be the D (6 bases). The CDR3 runs 15 residues. Germline V gene sequence: CDR1 SGHVS, CDR2 FNYEAQ. Trimming shortened V by 4 bases and J by 3 bases, and 13 bases separated the two germline ends. The CDR3 region has the DNA TGTGCCAGCAGCTCGAGTGACAGGCACTACAATGAGCAGTTCTTC. Residues: CASSSSDRHYNEQFF.

By share, this clone ranks as medium-sized. The chain is built from TRBV7-2 and TRBJ2-3; unclear D gene. Germline CDR1 reads SGHTA; CDR2 reads FQGNSA. The CDR3 runs 13 residues. V was trimmed by 4 bases and J by 2 bases, leaving 7 bases between them. DNA for the CDR3: TGTGCCAGCAGCTCACAATTCACAGATACGCAGTATTTT. Translated: CASSSQFTDTQYF.

This chain links TRBV2 with TRBJ1-5; maybe TRBD1 (6 bases). The CDR3 is 13 residues long. Germline lookup yields CDR1 SNHLY and CDR2 FYNNEI. V dropped 8 bases and J dropped 1 base, with 9 bases sitting between them. The CDR3 DNA reads as TGTGCCAGCTGGGGGGCCAGCAATCAGCCCCAGCATTTT. It is translated as CASWGASNQPQHF.

The V call is TRBV27, the J call TRBJ1-4; TRBD1 agrees at 10 bases. This CDR3 is 16 amino acids long. The V gene end was trimmed by 6 bases and the J gene end by 3 bases; junction bases not matched to a gene: 7. CDR1 and CDR2 from the germline V gene are MNHEY and SMNVEV (reference sequence). CDR3 amino acids: CASRPGGQGSNEKLFF. CDR3 in DNA: TGTGCCAGCAGACCCGGGGGACAGGGGTCTAATGAAAAACTGTTTTTT. Full variable domain (remainder filled in from reference TRBV27 and TRBJ1-4): EAQVTQNPRYLITVTGKKLTVTCSQNMNHEYMSWYRQDPGLGLRQIYYSMNVEVTDKGDVPEGYKVSRKEKRNFPLILESPSPNQTSLYFCASRPGGQGSNEKLFFGSGTQLSVL.

The V gene is TRBV5-1, the J gene TRBJ2-2; the match to TRBD2 covers 11 bases. Losses at the gene ends were 4 bases for V and 1 base for J; bases not matched to a gene: 9. From germline, CDR1 is SGHRS and CDR2 YFSETQ. This CDR3 is 18 amino acids long. The CDR3 coding sequence is TGCGCCAGCAGCGCGGCACAAGGGACTAGCGGGAACACCGGGGAGCTGTTTTTT. It is translated as CASSAAQGTSGNTGELFF.

Written as DNA, the CDR3 is TGTGCCAGCATATCCCCTATCACCCCAGGGTCACCCCTCCACTTT. It specifies CASISPITPGSPLHF. The rearrangement uses TRBV6-5 and TRBJ1-6; a possible D gene is TRBD1 (5 bases). The germline V gene has CDR1 MNHEY and CDR2 SVGAGI. The ends were cut back, 7 bases at V and 10 bases at J, with 20 bases in the middle. CDR3 size: 15 residues.